The 14 T cell receptor beta chains presented below share a single source sample, sequenced in a study of blood T cells in healthy people across ages. Primed by a sample-barcoded 5' primer and a J-beta primer mix, a second PCR proceeded for roughly 6 to 12 cycles. Each CDR3 protein is one row after TCRdb ran MiXCR on the 5' RACE reads. Of roughly 2 million distinct CDR3 sequences listed, around 50% are singletons. Sequenced sample: blood. The receptors derive from a woman in her 40s in good health.

The chain has TRBV18 and TRBJ2-1; the D is unclear. Per germline, CDR1 KGHSH and CDR2 LQKENI. CDR3 length: 14 amino acids. The V end was cut by 3 bases, the J end by 5 bases, with 11 bases between. The chain's CDR3 is CASSPPLPDNEQFF. CDR3 coding DNA: TGTGCCAGCTCACCCCCCCTCCCAGACAATGAGCAGTTCTTC.

V usage is TRBV9 and J usage is TRBJ2-1; 11 bases line up with TRBD2. Germline V gene sequence: CDR1 SGDLS, CDR2 YYNGEE. The CDR3 runs to 17 residues. With 5 bases clipped from V and 8 bases from J, the junction kept 15 bases outside the gene matches. The CDR3 loop is CASRHPTEGLAVDEQFF. As DNA, the CDR3 is TGTGCCAGCAGACACCCAACGGAGGGACTAGCGGTCGATGAGCAGTTCTTC.

Comment on this clonotype: At one of its ends the junction is not consistent with the germline gene, which may arise from a read error. The chain employs TRBV6-1 and TRBJ1-2, with a possible D match to TRBD1 (5 bases). CDR1 MNHNS and CDR2 SASEGT come from the germline V gene. CDR3 length equals 13 residues. The CDR3 bases are TGTGCCAGCAGTGAAGCGCGGGTTCGGGGCTTCACCTTC. Translation: CASSEARVRGFTF.

This sequence joins TRBV20-1 and TRBJ1-5; perhaps TRBD1 as D (6 bases). Germline V gives CDR1 DFQATT, CDR2 SNEGSKA (reference sequence). V was pared by 5 bases and J by 5 bases, with 16 bases between. The CDR3 covers 14 residues. The CDR3, as DNA: TGCAGTGCTTCGCCAGGGGATCTTGATCAGCCCCAGCATTTT. This codes for CSASPGDLDQPQHF.

The V call is TRBV20-1, the J call TRBJ1-2, with 7 bases matching TRBD1. The V gene end was trimmed by 0 bases and the J gene end by 0 bases; junction bases not matched to a gene: 10. Germline CDR1 DFQATT, CDR2 SNEGSKA (reference sequence). This CDR3 has 17 amino acids. CDR3 nucleotides: TGCAGTGCTAGAGATCCTCGAGGGGGCAAAGCTAACTATGGCTACACCTTC. It encodes CSARDPRGGKANYGYTF.

This CDR3 is CASTGGHSYNEQFF. In nucleotides, the CDR3 is TGTGCCAGCACTGGAGGGCACTCCTACAATGAGCAGTTCTTC. The gene calls are TRBV18 and TRBJ2-1; a possible D gene is TRBD2 (6 bases). The germline CDR1 and CDR2 sequences are KGHSH and LQKENI. V shed 8 bases and J shed 0 bases, with 11 bases lying between them. This CDR3 has 14 residues.

This chain links TRBV20-1 with TRBJ2-7; a possible D gene is TRBD2 (6 bases). The better agreement between TRBJ2-5 and the DNA end casts doubt on the J call. CDR1 and CDR2 (germline): DFQATT, SNEGSKA (reference sequence). The CDR3 covers 13 residues. The CDR3 loop reads CSAGGTFQETQYF. The CDR3 region has the DNA TGCAGTGCTGGAGGGACTTTCCAAGAGACCCAGTACTTC.

The V and J genes are TRBV7-4 and TRBJ2-5, with 7 bases that match TRBD2. CDR3 length: 17 amino acids. The V and J ends lost 1 base and 11 bases, in that order; junction bases with no gene match: 19. CDR1 SGHVT and CDR2 SQSDAQ come from the germline V gene. The CDR3 nucleotides are TGTGCCAGCAGCTTAGGCCCCGATTCCGGGACTAACAATGAGCAGTACTTC. Protein sequence: CASSLGPDSGTNNEQYF.

This chain uses TRBV20-1 with TRBJ2-4; tentatively, D is TRBD1 (6 bases). The end of the DNA fits TRBJ2-7 better, so the J call may be wrong. Germline-derived CDR1 and CDR2 are DFQATT and SNEGSKA (reference sequence). The length of the CDR3 is 13 residues. The CDR3 DNA reads as TGCAGTGCACTCGAGGGGGAACACTACGAGCAGTACTTC. It codes for CSALEGEHYEQYF.

This clonotype was seen a single time. The chain recombines TRBV3-1 with TRBJ1-4; D is uncertain. CDR1 is LGHDT and CDR2 is YNNKEL in the germline V gene (reference sequence). Trimming took off 1 base at V and 12 bases at J, with 12 bases between the two ends. The CDR3 totals 13 residues. The CDR3 region is CASSQGMGKELFF. DNA for the CDR3: TGTGCCAGCAGCCAAGGAATGGGGAAGGAACTGTTTTTT.

This chain connects TRBV5-1 to TRBJ1-4, with D uncertain. CDR1 and CDR2 from the germline V gene are SGHRS and YFSETQ. V lost 5 bases to trimming and J lost 0 bases, with 11 bases between them. This CDR3 comprises 15 residues. DNA for the CDR3: TGCGCCAGCAGTGCATCCGGTGCAACTAATGAAAAACTGTTTTTT. Its protein product is CASSASGATNEKLFF.

This clonotype has only one observation. V gene TRBV2 combines with J gene TRBJ2-1, with D possibly being TRBD2 (6 bases). V lost 7 bases to trimming and J lost 4 bases, with 11 bases between them. The CDR3 length is 13 residues. Germline values: CDR1 SNHLY, CDR2 FYNNEI. The CDR3 here is CASTTGLYNEQFF. The CDR3 nucleotides are TGTGCCAGCACGACGGGACTTTACAATGAGCAGTTCTTC.

The chain uses TRBV12-3 or TRBV12-4 and TRBJ2-2, with TRBD1 identical over 7 bases. Trimming removed 5 bases from V and 0 bases from J; junction bases left unmatched: 3. The CDR3 contains 15 residues. The CDR3 here is CASSIDRANTGELFF. For the CDR3, the DNA is TGTGCCAGCAGTATCGACAGGGCGAACACCGGGGAGCTGTTTTTT.

As to this clonotype: At one end the junction does not follow the germline gene, possibly because of a read error. The chain couples TRBV29-1 to TRBJ2-3; D is ambiguous. The CDR3 contains 15 residues. Germline CDR1 reads SQVTM; CDR2 reads ANQGSEA. As DNA, the CDR3 is TGCAGCGTTGAAGACGGAACAGTCATACCAGATGCGCAGTATTTT. It codes for CSVEDGTVIPDAQYF.